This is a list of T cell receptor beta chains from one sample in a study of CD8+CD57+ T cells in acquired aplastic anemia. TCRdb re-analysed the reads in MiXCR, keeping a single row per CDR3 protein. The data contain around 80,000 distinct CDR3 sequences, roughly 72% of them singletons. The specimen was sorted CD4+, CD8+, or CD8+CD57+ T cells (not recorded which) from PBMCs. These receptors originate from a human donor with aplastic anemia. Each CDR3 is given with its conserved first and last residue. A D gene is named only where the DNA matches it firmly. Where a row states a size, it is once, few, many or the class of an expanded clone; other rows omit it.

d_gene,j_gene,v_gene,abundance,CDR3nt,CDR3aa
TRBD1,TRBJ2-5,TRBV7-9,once,TGTGCCAGCAGCTTCATAGGGGGCAAGGCGGAGACCCAGTACTTC,CASSFIGGKAETQYF
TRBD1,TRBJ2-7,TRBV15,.,TGTGCCACCAGCAGAGACCCGACAGGGTTCTACGAGCAGTACTTC,CATSRDPTGFYEQYF
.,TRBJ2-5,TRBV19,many,TGTGCCAGTAGTATAGGAGGCTGGGAGACCCAGTACTTC,CASSIGGWETQYF
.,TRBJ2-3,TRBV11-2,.,TGTGCCAGCAGCTTAGATGGGGGCGCTACGCAGTATTTT,CASSLDGGATQYF
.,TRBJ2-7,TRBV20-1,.,TGCAGTGCTACCGCTCCGACCTACGAGCAGTACTTC,CSATAPTYEQYF
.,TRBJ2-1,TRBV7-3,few,TGTGCCAGCAGCTTAACCATCTACAATGAGCAGTTCTTC,CASSLTIYNEQFF
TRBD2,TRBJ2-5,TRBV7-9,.,TGTGCCAGCAGCGAAGCGGGACGGGAGACCCAGTACTTC,CASSEAGRETQYF
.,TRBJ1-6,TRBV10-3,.,TGTGCCATCGGCGGCAGAGATAATTCACCCCTCCACTTT,CAIGGRDNSPLHF
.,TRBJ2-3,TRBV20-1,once,TGCAGTGCTAGGAGGCGGGGCTACACAGATACGCAGTATTTT,CSARRRGYTDTQYF
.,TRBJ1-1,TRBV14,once,TGTGCCAGCAGCCACTACCCTCCTGAAGCTTTCTTT,CASSHYPPEAFF